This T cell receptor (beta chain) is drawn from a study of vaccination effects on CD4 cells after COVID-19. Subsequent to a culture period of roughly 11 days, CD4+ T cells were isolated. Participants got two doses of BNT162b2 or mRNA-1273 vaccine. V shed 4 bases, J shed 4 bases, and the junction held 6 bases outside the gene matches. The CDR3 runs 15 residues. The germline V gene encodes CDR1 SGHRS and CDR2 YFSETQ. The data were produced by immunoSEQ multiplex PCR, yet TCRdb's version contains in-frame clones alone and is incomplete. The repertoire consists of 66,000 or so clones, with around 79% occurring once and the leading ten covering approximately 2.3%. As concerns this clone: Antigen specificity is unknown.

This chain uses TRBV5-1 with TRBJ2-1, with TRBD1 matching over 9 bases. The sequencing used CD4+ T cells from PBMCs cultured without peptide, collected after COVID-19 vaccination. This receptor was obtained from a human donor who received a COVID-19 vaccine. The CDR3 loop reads CASSPGQGSYNEQFF. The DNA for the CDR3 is TGCGCCAGCAGCCCAGGACAGGGGTCATACAATGAGCAGTTCTTC. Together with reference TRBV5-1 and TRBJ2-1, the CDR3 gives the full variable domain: KAGVTQTPRYLIKTRGQQVTLSCSPISGHRSVSWYQQTPGQGLQFLFEYFSETQRNKGNFPGRFSGRQFSNSRSEMNVSTLELGDSALYLCASSPGQGSYNEQFFGPGTRLTVL.